The 3 T cell receptor beta chains below were found in one sample sequenced in a study of blood T cells in healthy people across ages. It was with a sample-barcoded 5' primer and a J-beta primer mix that a second PCR of roughly 7 to 12 cycles was run. Via MiXCR, TCRdb re-called the 5' RACE reads, giving one row per CDR3 protein. The sample carries some 1,800,000 distinct CDR3 sequences, around 40% recorded once. The source material was blood. The origin of the receptors is a human donor in good health.

This clonotype was seen a few times. This chain connects TRBV7-3 to TRBJ1-2; 9 bases line up with TRBD1. The germline CDR1 and CDR2 sequences are SGHTA and FQGTGA. This CDR3 spans 15 amino acids. Losses at the gene ends were 5 bases for V and 5 bases for J; bases not matched to a gene: 9. The CDR3 region has the DNA TGTGCCAGCAGCCACGGGACAGGGCCGCTTTATGGCTACACCTTC. This sequence encodes CASSHGTGPLYGYTF.

This clonotype was detected only a few times. This rearrangement joins TRBV5-1 to TRBJ2-3; 9 bases agree with TRBD1. J gave up 6 bases and V 3 bases, and 14 bases lay outside the gene matches. CDR3 length: 17 residues. Germline loops: CDR1 SGHRS, CDR2 YFSETQ. The CDR3 loop reads CASSWTGAGGASDTQYF. DNA for the CDR3: TGCGCCAGCAGCTGGACAGGGGCGGGCGGTGCGTCGGATACGCAGTATTTT. The variable domain in full, completed from reference TRBV5-1 and TRBJ2-3, reads KAGVTQTPRYLIKTRGQQVTLSCSPISGHRSVSWYQQTPGQGLQFLFEYFSETQRNKGNFPGRFSGRQFSNSRSEMNVSTLELGDSALYLCASSWTGAGGASDTQYFGPGTRLTVL.

V is TRBV4-1 and J is TRBJ2-3, with D possibly being TRBD2 (6 bases). Per the germline V gene, CDR1 is MGHRA and CDR2 is YSYEKL. Trimming pared 4 bases from V and 1 base from J, leaving 15 bases between. This CDR3 spans 16 amino acids. CDR3: CASSPLTVAGTDTQYF. CDR3 coding DNA: TGCGCCAGCAGCCCCTTAACCGTAGCGGGCACAGATACGCAGTATTTT.